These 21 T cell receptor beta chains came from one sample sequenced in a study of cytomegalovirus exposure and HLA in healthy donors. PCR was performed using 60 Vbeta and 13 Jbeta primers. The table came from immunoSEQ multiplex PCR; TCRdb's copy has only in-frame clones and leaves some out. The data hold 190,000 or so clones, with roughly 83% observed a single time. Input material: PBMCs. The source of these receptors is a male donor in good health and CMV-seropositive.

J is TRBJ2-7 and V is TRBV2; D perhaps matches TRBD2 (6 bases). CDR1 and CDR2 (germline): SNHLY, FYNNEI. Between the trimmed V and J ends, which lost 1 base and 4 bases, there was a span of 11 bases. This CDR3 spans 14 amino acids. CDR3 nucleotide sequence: TGTGCCAGCAGTGAAGGGGCGGGGCTTTACGAGCAGTACTTC. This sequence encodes CASSEGAGLYEQYF.

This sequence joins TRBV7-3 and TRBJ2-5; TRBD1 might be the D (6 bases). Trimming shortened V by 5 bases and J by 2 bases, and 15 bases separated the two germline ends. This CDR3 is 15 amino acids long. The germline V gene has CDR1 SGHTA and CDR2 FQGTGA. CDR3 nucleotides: TGTGCCAGCAGCGTTTCCGGGACACCACAAGAGACCCAGTACTTC. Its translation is CASSVSGTPQETQYF.

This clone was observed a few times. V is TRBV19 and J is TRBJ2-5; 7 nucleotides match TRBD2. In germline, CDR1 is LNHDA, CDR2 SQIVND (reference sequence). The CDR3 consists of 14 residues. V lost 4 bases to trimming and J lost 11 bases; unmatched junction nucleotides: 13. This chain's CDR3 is CASSKTSEVLEQYF. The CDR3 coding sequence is TGTGCCAGTAGTAAAACTAGCGAAGTCTTGGAGCAGTACTTC.

CDR3 residues: CASSSVGSNTIYF. CDR3 DNA sequence: TGTGCCAGCAGCTCAGTCGGGTCGAACACCATATATTTT. The rearrangement uses TRBV7-3 and TRBJ1-3; D gene ambiguous. The length of the CDR3 is 13 residues. Per germline, CDR1 SGHTA and CDR2 FQGTGA. Trimming shortened V by 4 bases and J by 7 bases, and 11 bases separated the two germline ends.

The CDR3 reads CASSSRDRGTNYGYTF. The CDR3 DNA reads as TGTGCCAGCAGCTCACGGGACAGGGGAACCAACTATGGCTACACCTTC. The J gene is TRBJ1-2, the V gene TRBV4-2; the match to TRBD1 covers 10 bases. The CDR3 consists of 16 residues. The V gene's germline CDR1 is LGHNA and CDR2 YNFKEQ. The V segment lost 5 bases and the J segment 2 bases; nucleotides outside the gene matches: 8.

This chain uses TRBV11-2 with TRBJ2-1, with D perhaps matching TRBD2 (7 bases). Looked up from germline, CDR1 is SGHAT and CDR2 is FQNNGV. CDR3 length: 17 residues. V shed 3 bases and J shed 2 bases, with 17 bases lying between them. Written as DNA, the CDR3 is TGTGCCAGCAGCTTGTTATTCGGGGGGCCGGCCTACAATGAGCAGTTCTTC. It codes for CASSLLFGGPAYNEQFF.

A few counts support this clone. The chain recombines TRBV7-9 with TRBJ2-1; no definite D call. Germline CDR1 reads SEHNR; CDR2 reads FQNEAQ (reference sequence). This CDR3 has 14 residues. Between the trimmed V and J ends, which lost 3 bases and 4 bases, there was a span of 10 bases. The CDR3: CASSLSYGYNEQFF. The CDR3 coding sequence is TGTGCCAGCAGCTTGTCTTACGGGTACAATGAGCAGTTCTTC.

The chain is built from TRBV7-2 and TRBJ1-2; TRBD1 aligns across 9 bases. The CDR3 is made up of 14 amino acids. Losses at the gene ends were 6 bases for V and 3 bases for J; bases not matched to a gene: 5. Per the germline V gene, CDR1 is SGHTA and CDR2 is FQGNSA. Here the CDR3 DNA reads TGTGCCAGCAGTCGAACAGGGGGCTACTATGGCTACACCTTC. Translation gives CASSRTGGYYGYTF. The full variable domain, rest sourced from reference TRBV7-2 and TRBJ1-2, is GAGVSQSPSNKVTEKGKDVELRCDPISGHTALYWYRQSLGQGLEFLIYFQGNSAPDKSGLPSDRFSAERTGGSVSTLTIQRTQQEDSAVYLCASSRTGGYYGYTFGSGTRLTVV.

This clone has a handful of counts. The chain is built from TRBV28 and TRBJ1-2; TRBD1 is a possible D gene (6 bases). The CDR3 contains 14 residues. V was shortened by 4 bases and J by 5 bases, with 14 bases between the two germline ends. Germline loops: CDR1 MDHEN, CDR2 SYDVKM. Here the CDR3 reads CASSSLGGGYGYTF. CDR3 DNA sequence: TGTGCCAGCAGTTCCTTAGGGGGGGGGTATGGCTACACCTTC.

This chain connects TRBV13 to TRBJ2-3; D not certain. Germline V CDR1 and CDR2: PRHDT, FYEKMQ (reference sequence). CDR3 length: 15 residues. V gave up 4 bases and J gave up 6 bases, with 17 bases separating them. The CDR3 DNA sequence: TGTGCCAGCAGCTCTAGACGTAGTGGTAGCGATACGCAGTATTTT. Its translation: CASSSRRSGSDTQYF.

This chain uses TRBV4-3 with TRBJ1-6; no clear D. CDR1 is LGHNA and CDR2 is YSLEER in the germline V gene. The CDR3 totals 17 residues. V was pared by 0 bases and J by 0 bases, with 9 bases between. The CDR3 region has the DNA TGCGCCAGCAGCCAAGAAGAGGCTTCCTCCTATAATTCACCCCTCCACTTT. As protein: CASSQEEASSYNSPLHF.

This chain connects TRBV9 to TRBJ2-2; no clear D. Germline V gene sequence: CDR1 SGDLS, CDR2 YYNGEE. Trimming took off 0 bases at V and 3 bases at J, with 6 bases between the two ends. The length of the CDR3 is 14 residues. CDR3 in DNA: TGTGCCAGCAGCGTAGACACCTACACCGGGGAGCTGTTTTTT. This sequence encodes CASSVDTYTGELFF.

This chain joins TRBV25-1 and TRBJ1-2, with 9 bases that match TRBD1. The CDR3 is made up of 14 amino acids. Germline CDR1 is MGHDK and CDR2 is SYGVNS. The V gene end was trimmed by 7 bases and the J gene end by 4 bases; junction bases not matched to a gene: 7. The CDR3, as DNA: TGTGCCAGCACAGAAGGGACAGGGTCCTATGGCTACACCTTC. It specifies CASTEGTGSYGYTF.

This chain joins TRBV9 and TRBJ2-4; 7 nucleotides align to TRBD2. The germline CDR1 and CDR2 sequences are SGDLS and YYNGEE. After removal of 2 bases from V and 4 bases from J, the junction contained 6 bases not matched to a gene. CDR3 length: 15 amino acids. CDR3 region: CASSVGGGVKNIQYF. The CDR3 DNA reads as TGTGCCAGCAGCGTGGGGGGGGGAGTGAAAAACATTCAGTACTTC.

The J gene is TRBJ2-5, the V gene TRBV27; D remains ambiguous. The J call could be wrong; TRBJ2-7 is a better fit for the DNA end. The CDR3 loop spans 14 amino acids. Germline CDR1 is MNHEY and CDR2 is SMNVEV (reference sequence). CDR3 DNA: TGTGCCAGCAGCCTCCGGGTGAGCTCCTACGAGCAGTACTTC. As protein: CASSLRVSSYEQYF.

CDR3 loop: CAISETTRNYGYTF. CDR3 DNA: TGTGCCATCAGTGAGACAACACGTAACTATGGCTACACCTTC. The genes are TRBV10-3 and TRBJ1-2; D is undetermined. This CDR3 contains 14 residues. The germline CDR1 and CDR2 sequences are ENHRY and SYGVKD. The V end lost 2 bases, the J end lost 1 base, and 8 bases lay between the germline ends.

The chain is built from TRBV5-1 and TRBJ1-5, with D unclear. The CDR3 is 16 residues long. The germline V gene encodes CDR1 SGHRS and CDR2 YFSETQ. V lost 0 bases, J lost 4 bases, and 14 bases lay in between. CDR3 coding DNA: TGCGCCAGCAGCTTGGATGCGACATCAAAAAATCAGCCCCAGCATTTT. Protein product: CASSLDATSKNQPQHF.

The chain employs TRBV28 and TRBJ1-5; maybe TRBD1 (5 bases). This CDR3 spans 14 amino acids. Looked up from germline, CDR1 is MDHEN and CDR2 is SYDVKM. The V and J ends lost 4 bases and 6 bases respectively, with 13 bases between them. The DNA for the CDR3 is TGTGCCAGCAGTTGGGCAGGGTCGGGTCAGCCCCAGCATTTT. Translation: CASSWAGSGQPQHF.

DNA of the CDR3: TGTGCCAGCAGCGCATTAACAGGAGGGGATACGCAGTATTTT. It yields the protein CASSALTGGDTQYF. The chain uses TRBV7-3 and TRBJ2-3; the D gene is possibly TRBD2 (6 bases). V was cut by 5 bases and J by 6 bases, with 15 bases left in between. CDR1 and CDR2 (germline): SGHTA, FQGTGA. The CDR3 has 14 amino acids.

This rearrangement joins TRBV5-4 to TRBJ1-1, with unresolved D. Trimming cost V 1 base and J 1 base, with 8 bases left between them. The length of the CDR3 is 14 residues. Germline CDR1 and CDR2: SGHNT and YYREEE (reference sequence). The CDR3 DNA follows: TGTGCCAGCAGCTTGAAACAGACGAACACTGAAGCTTTCTTT. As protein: CASSLKQTNTEAFF.

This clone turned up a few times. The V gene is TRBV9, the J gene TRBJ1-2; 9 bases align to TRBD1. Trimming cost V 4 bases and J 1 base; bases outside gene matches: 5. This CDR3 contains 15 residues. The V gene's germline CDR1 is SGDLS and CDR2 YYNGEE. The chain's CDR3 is CASSPGQGLNYGYTF. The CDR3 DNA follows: TGTGCCAGCAGCCCCGGACAGGGGCTTAACTATGGCTACACCTTC.